Listed below are T cell receptor beta chains from one sample, sequenced in a study of T cells and copy number aberrations in small-cell lung cancer. The repertoire was sequenced with immunoSEQ multiplex PCR; TCRdb's copy has only in-frame clones and lacks some. The table records about 2,000 clones, around three quarters of them present only once. The sample taken for sequencing was normal tissue next to the tumor. These receptors all stem from a woman aged 60-70 years with small cell lung cancer. Each CDR3 is given with its conserved first and last residue. The D gene is left open where the match is weak. The listing skips clone size in some rows; elsewhere it reads once, few, many or a size class.

J gene | D gene | V gene | clone size | CDR3 length | CDR3 protein | CDR3 DNA
TRBJ2-1 | TRBD2 | TRBV6-1 | . | 16 | CASSEQAGVIRHEQFF | TGTGCCAGCAGTGAACAAGCGGGGGTCATCCGCCATGAGCAGTTCTTC
TRBJ2-7 | . | TRBV19 | . | 16 | CASSAPSGTGSYEQYF | TGTGCCAGTAGTGCCCCATCAGGGACGGGCTCCTACGAGCAGTACTTC
TRBJ2-2 | . | TRBV2 | . | 13 | CASSRTPTGELFF | TGTGCCAGCAGCAGGACACCCACCGGGGAGCTGTTTTTT
TRBJ2-2 | . | TRBV4-1 | . | 13 | CASSHWDTGELFF | TGCGCCAGCAGCCATTGGGACACCGGGGAGCTGTTTTTT
TRBJ1-4 | TRBD1 | TRBV5-6 | . | 17 | CASSDGTGGLANEKLFF | TGTGCCAGCAGCGACGGGACAGGGGGTTTGGCTAATGAAAAACTGTTTTTT
TRBJ1-1 | TRBD1 | TRBV27 | once | 14 | CASSFGTENTEAFF | TGTGCCAGCAGTTTTGGGACAGAGAACACTGAAGCTTTCTTT
TRBJ1-6 | . | TRBV2 | . | 16 | CASSVRGPGPYSPLHF | TGTGCCAGCAGTGTACGGGGCCCGGGGCCTTATTCACCCCTCCACTTT
TRBJ2-7 | . | TRBV7-8 | . | 13 | CASSLDLRDEQYF | TGTGCCAGCAGCTTAGATCTCAGAGACGAGCAGTACTTC
TRBJ1-6 | TRBD1 | TRBV5-1 | . | 15 | CASSLGQGANSPLHF | TGCGCCAGCAGCTTGGGCCAGGGGGCAAATTCACCCCTCCACTTT
TRBJ2-2 | TRBD2 | TRBV27 | . | 14 | CASLIAGGAGELFF | TGTGCCAGCCTGATAGCGGGAGGGGCCGGGGAGCTGTTTTTT
TRBJ2-7 | . | TRBV5-1 | . | 13 | CASRIGVSSEQYF | TGCGCCAGCAGGATCGGGGTATCGAGCGAGCAGTACTTC
TRBJ1-5 | . | TRBV30 | . | 15 | CAWSPRVSDGQPQHF | TGTGCCTGGAGTCCTCGAGTGAGTGACGGGCAGCCCCAGCATTTT
TRBJ1-1 | TRBD1 | TRBV4-1 | large | 17 | CASSQESNEGANTEAFF | TGCGCCAGCAGCCAAGAGTCGAACGAGGGGGCGAACACTGAAGCTTTCTTT